Following are 22 T cell receptor beta chains from one sample sequenced in a study of T cell responses to AZD1222 COVID-19 vaccine. Some clones are missing from TCRdb's copy, which holds only in-frame ones; the method was immunoSEQ multiplex PCR. Counted here are around 140,000 clones, roughly 84% occurring once; the ten biggest clones make up less than 6%. The sample was peripheral blood, taken 28 days after the second AZD1222 dose. The receptors derive from an adult who received the AZD1222 COVID-19 vaccine.

The rearrangement links TRBV29-1 to TRBJ2-1; 8 bases are shared with TRBD2. The CDR3 loop spans 12 amino acids. Per germline, CDR1 SQVTM and CDR2 ANQGSEA. The CDR3 spells CSAGTSAYEQFF. In DNA, the CDR3 is TGCAGTGCTGGGACTAGTGCCTATGAGCAGTTCTTC.

The genes are TRBV6-1 and TRBJ2-3; weak D call: TRBD2 (6 bases). Germline V gene lookup returns CDR1 MNHNS and CDR2 SASEGT. CDR3 size: 16 residues. The V and J ends lost 0 bases and 1 base respectively, with 11 bases between them. The CDR3 sequence: CASSEARGLGTDTQYF. The DNA for the CDR3 is TGTGCCAGCAGTGAAGCGCGGGGTTTGGGCACAGATACGCAGTATTTT.

This clone was counted only a few times. The chain recombines TRBV4-2 with TRBJ2-7, with 9 bases lining up with TRBD1. Germline CDR1 reads LGHNA; CDR2 reads YNFKEQ. CDR3 length: 16 amino acids. The ends lost 2 bases at V and 5 bases at J; junction bases unmatched: 10. CDR3 bases: TGTGCCAGCAGCCAATCGCCGGGACAGGGAAACGACGAGCAGTACTTC. This gives the protein CASSQSPGQGNDEQYF.

CDR3 sequence: CASSRAGRTYEQYF. In DNA form, the CDR3 reads TGTGCCAGCAGCCGTGCCGGCAGAACCTACGAGCAGTACTTC. V is TRBV3-1 (or the pseudogene TRBV3-2) and J is TRBJ2-7; D ambiguous. The ends were cut back, 4 bases at V and 2 bases at J, with 12 bases in the middle. The CDR3 loop spans 14 amino acids. Germline CDR1 LGHDT, CDR2 YNNKEL (reference sequence).

The V call is TRBV7-2, the J call TRBJ2-5, with D hard to call. Germline V CDR1 and CDR2: SGHTA, FQGNSA. The CDR3 covers 15 residues. Between the trimmed V and J ends, which lost 4 bases and 1 base, there was a span of 13 bases. The CDR3 here is CASSSQRSFQETQYF. CDR3 coding DNA: TGTGCCAGCAGCTCCCAGCGTTCATTCCAAGAGACCCAGTACTTC.

This chain joins TRBV28 and TRBJ1-4, with D possibly TRBD1 on 5 matching bases. The length of the CDR3 is 12 residues. V lost 6 bases and J 8 bases, leaving 10 bases between the germline ends. In germline, CDR1 is MDHEN, CDR2 SYDVKM. Written as DNA, the CDR3 is TGTGCCAGCAGGGGGGACGGCGAAAAACTGTTTTTT. Translated: CASRGDGEKLFF.

This sequence joins TRBV24-1 and TRBJ2-5; D perhaps matches TRBD2 (6 bases). CDR3 length: 17 amino acids. Germline V gene sequence: CDR1 KGHDR, CDR2 SFDVKD. V was pared by 4 bases and J by 1 base, with 18 bases between. The CDR3 loop is CATSEFPAGTTQETQYF. CDR3 nucleotides: TGTGCCACCAGTGAGTTCCCAGCGGGCACCACCCAAGAGACCCAGTACTTC.

The V gene is TRBV14, the J gene TRBJ2-3, with D unclear. The CDR3 runs 16 residues. The germline gives CDR1 SGHDN, CDR2 FVKESK. Trimming pared 6 bases from V and 2 bases from J, leaving 18 bases between. The CDR3 region is CASSDVRRTSTDTQYF. CDR3 DNA: TGTGCCAGCAGTGACGTTAGGAGAACATCCACAGATACGCAGTATTTT.

J is TRBJ1-2 and V is TRBV2; the D gene is possibly TRBD1 (5 bases). This CDR3 has 12 residues. Trimming removed 11 bases from V and 3 bases from J, with 13 bases in between. The V gene's germline CDR1 is SNHLY and CDR2 FYNNEI. CDR3 loop: CAGGRGHYGYTF. CDR3 nucleotide sequence: TGTGCCGGCGGAAGGGGCCACTATGGCTACACCTTC. The variable domain in full, completed from reference TRBV2 and TRBJ1-2, reads EPEVTQTPSHQVTQMGQEVILRCVPISNHLYFYWYRQILGQKVEFLVSFYNNEISEKSEIFDDQFSVERPDGSNFTLKIRSTKLEDSAMYFCAGGRGHYGYTFGSGTRLTVV.

The chain employs TRBV27 and TRBJ2-7; no firm D call. Germline V gene sequence: CDR1 MNHEY, CDR2 SMNVEV (reference sequence). This CDR3 has 15 residues. V shed 6 bases and J shed 2 bases, with 17 bases lying between them. The CDR3 sequence: CASRDLGGSTYEQYF. The CDR3 DNA is TGTGCCAGCAGGGATCTTGGCGGATCGACCTACGAGCAGTACTTC.

This sequence joins TRBV25-1 and TRBJ1-5; maybe TRBD1 (5 bases). The V and J ends lost 6 bases and 4 bases respectively, with 10 bases between them. This CDR3 has 13 amino acids. Germline assignment: CDR1 MGHDK and CDR2 SYGVNS. The CDR3 nucleotides read TGTGCCAGCAGCGGGGGAGTGAATCAGCCCCAGCATTTT. As protein: CASSGGVNQPQHF.

The chain combines TRBV27 with TRBJ1-6, with 8 positions matching TRBD1. The length of the CDR3 is 15 residues. The germline gives CDR1 MNHEY, CDR2 SMNVEV (reference sequence). With V trimmed by 4 bases and J by 3 bases, 2 bases remained unmatched. The CDR3 DNA is TGTGCCAGCAGTTCGGACAGGGACTATAATTCACCCCTCCACTTT. It yields the protein CASSSDRDYNSPLHF.

This clone appeared a single time. The V and J genes are TRBV18 and TRBJ2-1; TRBD2 agrees at 10 bases. V shed 5 bases, J shed 4 bases, and the junction held 2 bases outside the gene matches. Per the germline V gene, CDR1 is KGHSH and CDR2 is LQKENI. The CDR3 has 14 residues. The CDR3 DNA is TGTGCCAGCTCAGCTAGCGGGGGATACAATGAGCAGTTCTTC. It specifies CASSASGGYNEQFF.

The chain carries TRBV5-1 and TRBJ2-7; a weak D match, TRBD1 (6 bases). The CDR3 consists of 15 residues. Between the trimmed V and J ends, which lost 3 bases and 0 bases, there was a span of 13 bases. Germline loops: CDR1 SGHRS, CDR2 YFSETQ. In DNA, the CDR3 is TGCGCCAGCAGCTCCCGAGGGACAATCTCCTACGAGCAGTACTTC. Its protein product is CASSSRGTISYEQYF.

This clone was seen a single time. The chain uses TRBV7-2 and TRBJ1-5, with D uncertain. Germline CDR1 reads SGHTA; CDR2 reads FQGNSA. V was cut by 5 bases and J by 6 bases, with 14 bases left in between. The length of the CDR3 is 14 residues. Here the CDR3 reads CASSLTMGSQPQHF. CDR3 DNA sequence: TGTGCCAGCAGCCTGACTATGGGTAGTCAGCCCCAGCATTTT. Combining the CDR3 with reference TRBV7-2 and TRBJ1-5 gives the whole variable domain GAGVSQSPSNKVTEKGKDVELRCDPISGHTALYWYRQSLGQGLEFLIYFQGNSAPDKSGLPSDRFSAERTGGSVSTLTIQRTQQEDSAVYLCASSLTMGSQPQHFGDGTRLSIL.

V and J are TRBV19 and TRBJ2-3; tentative D call: TRBD2 (6 bases). Germline CDR1 is LNHDA and CDR2 is SQIVND (reference sequence). CDR3 length equals 16 residues. The V and J ends lost 3 bases and 0 bases respectively, with 13 bases between them. DNA for the CDR3: TGTGCCAGTAGTATGTCCCCGGGACTCAGCACAGATACGCAGTATTTT. This translates into CASSMSPGLSTDTQYF.

J is TRBJ2-1 and V is TRBV10-1; D may be TRBD1 (6 bases). CDR1 and CDR2 (germline): WNHNN, SYGVQD (reference sequence). Trimming shortened V by 10 bases and J by 2 bases, and 12 bases separated the two germline ends. This CDR3 has 13 amino acids. The CDR3 coding sequence is TGCGCCACCGAAGGGGGAGCCTACAATGAGCAGTTCTTC. Its protein product is CATEGGAYNEQFF.

This clone has only one observation. The chain is built from TRBV10-3 and TRBJ2-3; TRBD2 matches 9 bases. Trimming cost V 10 bases and J 8 bases; bases outside gene matches: 13. CDR1 is ENHRY and CDR2 is SYGVKD in the germline V gene. This CDR3 region has 14 residues. The CDR3 loop is CATRSSGDQGTQYF. The DNA of the CDR3 is TGTGCCACGAGGTCTAGCGGGGACCAAGGTACGCAGTATTTT.

The rearrangement joins TRBV5-6 to TRBJ2-1, with D perhaps TRBD1 (7 bases). The V end was cut by 5 bases, the J end by 6 bases, with 12 bases between. This CDR3 is built from 13 residues. Germline CDR1 and CDR2: SGHDT and YYEEEE. CDR3 sequence: CASRRDRVNEQFF. CDR3 nucleotides: TGTGCCAGCAGGCGGGACAGAGTCAATGAGCAGTTCTTC. Full variable domain (rest looked up from reference TRBV5-6 and TRBJ2-1): DAGVTQSPTHLIKTRGQQVTLRCSPKSGHDTVSWYQQALGQGPQFIFQYYEEEERQRGNFPDRFSGHQFPNYSSELNVNALLLGDSALYLCASRRDRVNEQFFGPGTRLTVL.

CDR3 sequence: CASAGGHQETQYF. The CDR3 region has the DNA TGTGCCAGCGCGGGGGGGCATCAAGAGACCCAGTACTTC. This chain links TRBV18 with TRBJ2-5; 9 bases fit TRBD2. V lost 8 bases and J lost 2; bases outside the gene matches: 3. The CDR3 spans 13 residues. Germline lookup yields CDR1 KGHSH and CDR2 LQKENI.

This clone was detected only once. Distinct nucleotide sequences in the sample also encode this CDR3. V and J are TRBV4-1 and TRBJ2-3, with 12 bases lining up with TRBD2. The germline V gene encodes CDR1 MGHRA and CDR2 YSYEKL. V gave up 4 bases and J gave up 5 bases; unmatched junction bases: 4. This CDR3 has 15 residues. The CDR3 bases are TGCGCCAGCAGCCGACTAGCGGGAGAGGGAGATACGCAGTATTTT. Protein: CASSRLAGEGDTQYF.

This chain joins TRBV25-1 and TRBJ2-5, with D maybe TRBD2 (5 bases). The V and J ends lost 7 bases and 5 bases respectively, with 14 bases between them. CDR1 is MGHDK and CDR2 is SYGVNS in the germline V gene. The CDR3 has 13 residues. The CDR3 here is CASKERAGETQYF. The CDR3 bases are TGTGCCAGCAAGGAGAGGGCGGGTGAGACCCAGTACTTC.